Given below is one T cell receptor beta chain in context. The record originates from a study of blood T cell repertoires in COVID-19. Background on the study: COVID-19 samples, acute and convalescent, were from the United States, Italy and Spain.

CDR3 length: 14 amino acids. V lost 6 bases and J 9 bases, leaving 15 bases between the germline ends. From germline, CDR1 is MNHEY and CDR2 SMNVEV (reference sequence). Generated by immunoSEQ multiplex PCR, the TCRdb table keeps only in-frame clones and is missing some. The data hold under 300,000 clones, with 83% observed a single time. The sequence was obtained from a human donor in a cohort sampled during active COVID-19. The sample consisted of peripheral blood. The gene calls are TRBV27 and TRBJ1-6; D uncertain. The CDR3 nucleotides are TGTGCCAGCAGCGCGGTGCCTCCCCTTTCACCCCTCCACTTT. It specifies CASSAVPPLSPLHF.